Shown below are 6 T cell receptor beta chains from a single sample sequenced in a study of T cells after yellow fever vaccination. TCRdb re-called the 5' RACE reads through MiXCR, storing one row per CDR3 protein. The data contain a few hundred thousand distinct CDR3 sequences, 6.2% of them singletons. The specimen was PBMCs, collected 5 days after the yellow fever booster vaccination. The receptors here all came from a man aged 25 to 40 who received the YFV17D yellow fever vaccine.

The table lists this clonotype with many counts. The chain is built from TRBV30 and TRBJ1-1; D might be TRBD1 (5 bases). V lost 0 bases and J 5 bases, leaving 13 bases between the germline ends. This CDR3 comprises 14 residues. CDR1 GTSNPN and CDR2 SVGIG come from the germline V gene (reference sequence). This chain's CDR3 is CAWSVFSGLTEAFF. CDR3 nucleotides: TGTGCCTGGAGTGTTTTTTCAGGGTTAACTGAAGCTTTCTTT.

This rearrangement joins TRBV6-6 to TRBJ2-2, with unresolved D. CDR1 and CDR2 (germline): MNHNY, SVGAGI (reference sequence). This CDR3 is built from 13 residues. V shed 8 bases and J shed 5 bases, with 12 bases lying between them. CDR3 in amino acids: CASLSRGTGELFF. Here the CDR3 DNA reads TGTGCCAGCTTAAGTAGAGGAACCGGGGAGCTGTTTTTT.

This clonotype was seen ten or more times. The rearrangement uses TRBV24-1 and TRBJ2-6; 8 bases are a match to TRBD2. Germline CDR1 reads KGHDR; CDR2 reads SFDVKD. This CDR3 region has 16 residues. With 7 bases clipped from V and 0 bases from J, the junction kept 4 bases outside the gene matches. DNA of the CDR3: TGTGCCACCAGCCCAGCGGGGGTCTCTGGGGCCAACGTCCTGACTTTC. Amino acid sequence: CATSPAGVSGANVLTF.

There are many counts of this clonotype. V usage is TRBV7-2 and J usage is TRBJ2-7, with D possibly being TRBD2 (6 bases). With 5 bases removed from V and 2 bases from J, the gap between germline ends came to 19 bases. Germline V gives CDR1 SGHTA, CDR2 FQGNSA. The CDR3 is 16 amino acids. In DNA, the CDR3 is TGTGCCAGCAGCCGTCTAGCCGGGACTGAAACCTACGAGCAGTACTTC. This codes for CASSRLAGTETYEQYF.

In this sample, this clonotype turned up many times. The genes are TRBV15 and TRBJ2-1; 11 bases are shared with TRBD2. Germline V gene lookup returns CDR1 LNHNV and CDR2 YYDKDF (reference sequence). With V trimmed by 6 bases and J by 9 bases, 7 bases remained unmatched. The CDR3 loop spans 14 amino acids. The CDR3 loop is CATRGTSGGGEQFF. The DNA for the CDR3 is TGTGCCACCAGAGGGACTAGCGGAGGGGGTGAGCAGTTCTTC.

At least ten counts were recorded for this clonotype. The chain combines TRBV30 with TRBJ1-2; D is unclear. CDR1 GTSNPN and CDR2 SVGIG come from the germline V gene (reference sequence). The CDR3 runs to 13 residues. V gave up 3 bases and J gave up 6 bases, with 14 bases separating them. The CDR3 DNA reads as TGTGCCTGGAGCGCCCTCGGCGGCGATGGCTACACCTTC. This gives the protein CAWSALGGDGYTF.